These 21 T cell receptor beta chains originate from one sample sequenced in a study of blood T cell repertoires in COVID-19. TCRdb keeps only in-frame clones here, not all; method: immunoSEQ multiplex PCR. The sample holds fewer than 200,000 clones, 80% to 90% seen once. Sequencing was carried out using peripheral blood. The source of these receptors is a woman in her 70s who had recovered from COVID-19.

The CDR3 loop reads CASNVAPSQGWEQFF. CDR3 DNA sequence: TGCGCCAGCAACGTGGCCCCATCTCAGGGATGGGAGCAGTTCTTC. The chain couples TRBV5-1 to TRBJ2-1; the D gene is possibly TRBD1 (5 bases). The CDR3 runs to 15 residues. Germline CDR1 reads SGHRS; CDR2 reads YFSETQ. Trimming removed 6 bases at V and 10 bases at J, with 23 bases between.

In DNA form, the CDR3 reads TGTGCCAGCAGTTACGGGGCCCCTGGATCACCCCTCCACTTT. This codes for CASSYGAPGSPLHF. V gene TRBV6-5 combines with J gene TRBJ1-6, with TRBD1 as a possible D gene (5 bases). The CDR3 is made up of 14 amino acids. The germline CDR1 and CDR2 sequences are MNHEY and SVGAGI. Trimming took off 2 bases at V and 10 bases at J, with 12 bases between the two ends.

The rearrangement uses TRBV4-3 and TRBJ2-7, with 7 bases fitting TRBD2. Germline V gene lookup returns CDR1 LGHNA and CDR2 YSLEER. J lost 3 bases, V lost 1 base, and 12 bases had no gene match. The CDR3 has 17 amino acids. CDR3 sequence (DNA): TGCGCCAGCAGCCAAGCGGTCGGCGGGGGTTCTGGCTACGAGCAGTACTTC. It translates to CASSQAVGGGSGYEQYF.

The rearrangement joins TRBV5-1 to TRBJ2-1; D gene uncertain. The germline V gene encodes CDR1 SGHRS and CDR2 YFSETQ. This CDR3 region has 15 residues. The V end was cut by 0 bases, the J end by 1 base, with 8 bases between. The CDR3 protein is CASSLVSRSYNEQFF. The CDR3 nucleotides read TGCGCCAGCAGCTTGGTAAGCCGATCCTACAATGAGCAGTTCTTC.

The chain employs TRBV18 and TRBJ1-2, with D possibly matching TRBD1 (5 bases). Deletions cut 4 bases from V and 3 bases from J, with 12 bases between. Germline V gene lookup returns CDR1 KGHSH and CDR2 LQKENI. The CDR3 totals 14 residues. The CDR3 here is CASSLGGSDYGYTF. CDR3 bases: TGTGCCAGCTCACTCGGGGGTTCGGACTATGGCTACACCTTC. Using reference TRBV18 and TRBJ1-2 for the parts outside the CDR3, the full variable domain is NAGVMQNPRHLVRRRGQEARLRCSPMKGHSHVYWYRQLPEEGLKFMVYLQKENIIDESGMPKERFSAEFPKEGPSILRIQQVVRGDSAAYFCASSLGGSDYGYTFGSGTRLTVV.

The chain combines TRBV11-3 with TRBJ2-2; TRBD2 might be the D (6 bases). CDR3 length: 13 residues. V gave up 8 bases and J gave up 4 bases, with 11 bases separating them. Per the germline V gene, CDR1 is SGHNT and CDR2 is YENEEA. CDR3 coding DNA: TGTGCCAGCTCGGGAGAACCCACCGGGGAGCTGTTTTTT. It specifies CASSGEPTGELFF.

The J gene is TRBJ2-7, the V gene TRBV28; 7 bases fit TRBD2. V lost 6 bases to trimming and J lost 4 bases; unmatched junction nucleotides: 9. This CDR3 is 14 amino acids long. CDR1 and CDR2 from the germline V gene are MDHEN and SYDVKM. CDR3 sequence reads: CASSPNWGGYEQYF. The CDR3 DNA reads TGTGCCAGCAGCCCCAACTGGGGAGGGTACGAGCAGTACTTC.

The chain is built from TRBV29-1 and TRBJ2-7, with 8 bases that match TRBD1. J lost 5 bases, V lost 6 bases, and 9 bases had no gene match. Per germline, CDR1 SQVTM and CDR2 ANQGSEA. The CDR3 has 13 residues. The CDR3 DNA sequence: TGCAGCGTACGGGACAGGATTTCCAACGAGCAGTACTTC. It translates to CSVRDRISNEQYF.

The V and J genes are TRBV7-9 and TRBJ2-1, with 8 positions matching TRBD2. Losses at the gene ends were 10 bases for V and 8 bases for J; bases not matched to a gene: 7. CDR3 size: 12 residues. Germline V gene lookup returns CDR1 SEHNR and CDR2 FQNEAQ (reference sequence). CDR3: CATRGGGYEQFF. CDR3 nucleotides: TGTGCCACCCGGGGCGGGGGGTATGAGCAGTTCTTC.

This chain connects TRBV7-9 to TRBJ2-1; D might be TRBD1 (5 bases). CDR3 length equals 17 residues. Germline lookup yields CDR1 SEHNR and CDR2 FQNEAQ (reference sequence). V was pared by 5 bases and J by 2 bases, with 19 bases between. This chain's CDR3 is CASSLPPRTRPYNEQFF. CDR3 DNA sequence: TGTGCCAGCAGCCTACCCCCCCGGACACGGCCCTACAATGAGCAGTTCTTC.

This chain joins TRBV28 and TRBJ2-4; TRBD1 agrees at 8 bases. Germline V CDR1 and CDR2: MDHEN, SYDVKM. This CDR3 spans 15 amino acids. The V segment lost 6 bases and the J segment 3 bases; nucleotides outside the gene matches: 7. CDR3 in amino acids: CASSWPGGGKNIQYF. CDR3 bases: TGTGCCAGCAGCTGGCCAGGGGGCGGCAAAAACATTCAGTACTTC.

CDR3: CASSPEGGTEAFF. The CDR3 nucleotides read TGTGCCAGCAGCCCCGAAGGGGGAACCGAAGCTTTCTTT. This sequence joins TRBV9 and TRBJ1-1; D perhaps matches TRBD1 (6 bases). The V end lost 4 bases, the J end lost 8 bases, and 15 bases lay between the germline ends. CDR1 is SGDLS, CDR2 YYNGEE, per germline. CDR3 length equals 13 residues. Supplemented by reference TRBV9 and TRBJ1-1, the full variable domain reads DSGVTQTPKHLITATGQRVTLRCSPRSGDLSVYWYQQSLDQGLQFLIQYYNGEERAKGNILERFSAQQFPDLHSELNLSSLELGDSALYFCASSPEGGTEAFFGQGTRLTVV.

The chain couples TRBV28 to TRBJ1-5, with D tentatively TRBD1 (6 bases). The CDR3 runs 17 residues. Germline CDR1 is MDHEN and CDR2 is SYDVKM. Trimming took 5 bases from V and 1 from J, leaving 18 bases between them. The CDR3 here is CASSTPGALRSNQPQHF. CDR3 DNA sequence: TGTGCCAGCAGTACCCCAGGGGCCCTTAGGAGCAATCAGCCCCAGCATTTT. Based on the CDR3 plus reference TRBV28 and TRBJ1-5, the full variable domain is DVKVTQSSRYLVKRTGEKVFLECVQDMDHENMFWYRQDPGLGLRLIYFSYDVKMKEKGDIPEGYSVSREKKERFSLILESASTNQTSMYLCASSTPGALRSNQPQHFGDGTRLSIL.

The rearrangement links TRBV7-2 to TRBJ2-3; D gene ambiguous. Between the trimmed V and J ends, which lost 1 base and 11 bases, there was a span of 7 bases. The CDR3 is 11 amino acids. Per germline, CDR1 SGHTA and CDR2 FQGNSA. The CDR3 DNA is TGTGCCAGCAGCTTAGTTGGCCAGCAGTATTTT. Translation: CASSLVGQQYF.

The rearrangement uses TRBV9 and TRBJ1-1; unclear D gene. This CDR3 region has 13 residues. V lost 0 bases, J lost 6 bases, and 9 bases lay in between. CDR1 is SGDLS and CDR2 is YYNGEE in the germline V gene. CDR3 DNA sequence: TGTGCCAGCAGCGTAGGCAGGCGAGCTGAAGCTTTCTTT. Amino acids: CASSVGRRAEAFF.

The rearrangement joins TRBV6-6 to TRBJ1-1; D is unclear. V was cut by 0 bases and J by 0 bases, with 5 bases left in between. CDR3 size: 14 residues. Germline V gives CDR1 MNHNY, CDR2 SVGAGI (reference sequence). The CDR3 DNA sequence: TGTGCCAGCAGTTACTCAATAATGAACACTGAAGCTTTCTTT. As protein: CASSYSIMNTEAFF.

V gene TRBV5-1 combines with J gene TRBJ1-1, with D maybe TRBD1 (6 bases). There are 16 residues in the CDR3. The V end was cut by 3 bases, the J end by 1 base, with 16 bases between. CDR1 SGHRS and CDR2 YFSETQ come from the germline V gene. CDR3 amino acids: CASSSLVGTKNTEAFF. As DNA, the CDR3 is TGCGCCAGCAGCTCGCTGGTCGGGACAAAGAACACTGAAGCTTTCTTT.

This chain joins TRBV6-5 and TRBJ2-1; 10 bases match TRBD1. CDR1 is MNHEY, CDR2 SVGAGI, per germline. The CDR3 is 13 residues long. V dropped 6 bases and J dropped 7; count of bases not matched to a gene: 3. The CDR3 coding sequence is TGTGCCAGCAGCGGGGACAGGGGAAATGAGCAGTTCTTC. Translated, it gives CASSGDRGNEQFF.

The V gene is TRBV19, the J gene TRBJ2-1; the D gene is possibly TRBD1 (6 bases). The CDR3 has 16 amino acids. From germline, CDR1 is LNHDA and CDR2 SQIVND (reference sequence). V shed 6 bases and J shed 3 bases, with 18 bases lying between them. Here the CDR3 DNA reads TGTGCCAGTAGCCCCTTACAGGGTCCCCGCTACAATGAGCAGTTCTTC. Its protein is CASSPLQGPRYNEQFF.

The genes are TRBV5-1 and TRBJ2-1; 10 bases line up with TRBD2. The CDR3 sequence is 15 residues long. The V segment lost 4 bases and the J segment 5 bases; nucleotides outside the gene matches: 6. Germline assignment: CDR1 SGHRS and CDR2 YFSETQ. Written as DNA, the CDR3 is TGCGCCAGCAGCCTCCGGAGCGGGGGGGACAATGAGCAGTTCTTC. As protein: CASSLRSGGDNEQFF.

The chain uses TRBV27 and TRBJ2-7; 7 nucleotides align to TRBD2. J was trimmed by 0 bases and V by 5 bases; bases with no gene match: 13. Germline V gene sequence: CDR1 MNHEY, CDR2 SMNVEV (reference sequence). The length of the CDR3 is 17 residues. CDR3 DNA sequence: TGTGCCAGCAGTCCCCGAACAGGCTGGGGGGGCTCCTACGAGCAGTACTTC. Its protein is CASSPRTGWGGSYEQYF.